This T cell receptor (beta chain) derives from a study of T cell responses to AZD1222 COVID-19 vaccine (TCRdb year 2021). As for the study more broadly: Because spike-specific TCR depth and breadth did not differ between the two schedules, AZD1222 recipients who got a second dose at roughly 4 weeks were pooled with those who got a second dose at roughly 12 weeks. Trial participants were enrolled by age into subgroups of 18-55, 56-69 and 70-plus years, and around 140, 26 and 57 TCR-sequenced participants, respectively, were included in these subgroups. A total of around 240 trial participants underwent TCR sequencing, of whom 207 had received two doses of AZD1222 and approximately 26 had received two doses of the MenACWY control vaccine.

This clone was detected only a few times. This receptor's antigen is unknown. It has no much larger one-base neighbor in the sample; base qualities were not kept. The CDR3 regions of human TCRbeta chains were analyzed by immunosequencing. The authors' pipeline ran thus. Repertoire TCRs were matched against a reference library of SARS-CoV-2-specific TCRs generated with the MIRA antigen-specificity platform. Breadth was defined as the fraction of unique TCRs that were SARS-CoV-2-associated. Depth was defined as the fraction of total T cells that were SARS-CoV-2-associated. Using the MIRA data, every spike-specific TCR was mapped to the spike region that the TCR reacted to and assigned to either a CD4 or a CD8 class. Log10-transformed breadth and depth values were compared by one-way ANOVA with Sidak's multiple comparisons tests. Sourced from immuneACCESS, this table was stored by TCRdb with only in-frame sequences that have V and J called. A share of the clones is absent; for the studies checked, an unresolved V gene accounts for under half, and the remainder has no known explanation. The V and J calls and clone size are taken from that table; D and trimming were inferred from the DNA. Recorded for this sample are some 130,000 clones; approximately 94% of them occurred a single time. The top ten hold more than 8.5% of the sample.

General conclusions and limits of the study: Conclusions about previously exposed vaccinees are limited, since just 6 or 7 AZD1222 recipients were seropositive for SARS-CoV-2 at baseline. The 56-69-year group was small, and its depth increase did not reach significance, likely because of low power. Participants were mostly white British and included more females than males, and it was suggested by the authors that clonal diversity may have been underestimated. The vaccine-associated CD4 TCRs covered the entire spike protein, and the dominant responses fell in regions 160-218 and 743-854. Reportedly, close to half of the unique spike-specific TCRs recognized epitopes lying outside the regions that are mutated in the B.1.351 and B.1.1.7 variants. Because no samples from the day 14 peak response were available, repertoires could be characterized only after the peak T cell response. A significant rise in spike-specific TCR breadth and depth was observed after two AZD1222 doses relative to day 0 and relative to MenACWY recipients.

Read against the paper, the sample's time point label means: baseline before first vaccination. Vaccinee samples came from UK trials COV001 and COV002, including a single-blind randomized controlled phase 2/3 trial of AZD1222 (ChAdOx1 nCoV-19) in healthy adults. For TCRbeta chain sequencing, PBMC samples from trial participants were taken at day 0 and at day 28 after the second dose. This specimen consisted of peripheral blood, obtained on day 0 of AZD1222 vaccination. The TCR comes from an adult in good health.

The nucleotides read TGTGCCAGCAGTTATGTCCCCCGGGCTCCAAATTCACCCCTCCACTTT. Its translation reads: CASSYVPRAPNSPLHF. The chain is encoded by TRBV6-6 joined to TRBJ1-6; a confident D gene designation cannot be given. Trimming costs V 3 bases and J 7 bases, and their ends lie 16 bases apart. The germline V gene encodes CDR1 MNHNY and CDR2 SVGAGI (reference sequence). The CDR3 runs 16 residues from the cysteine to the phenylalanine. The read is trimmed to its CDR3 DNA, 48 bases read in frame from base 1.